The next 21 T cell receptor beta chains were all read from a single sample in a study of shared clonotypes between healthy human individuals. Using immunoSEQ multiplex PCR, the repertoire was profiled, and TCRdb retains in-frame clones only, with some absent. The data hold 2 million to 2.5 million clones, with approximately 95% observed a single time. The naive CD8 subset, CD45RO-negative cells positively selected for CCR7, excluded terminally differentiated effector memory CD45RA+ cells. The specimen was naive CD8+ T cells sorted from blood. The receptors were sampled from a man aged 18 to 30 in good health.

The chain recombines TRBV7-9 with TRBJ2-1; D possibly corresponds to TRBD1 (5 bases). Trimming pared 1 base from V and 7 bases from J, leaving 11 bases between. The CDR3 totals 14 residues. Germline V gene lookup returns CDR1 SEHNR and CDR2 FQNEAQ (reference sequence). The CDR3 is CASSLGQGINEQFF. The CDR3 DNA follows: TGTGCCAGCAGCTTAGGGCAGGGTATAAATGAGCAGTTCTTC.

The gene calls are TRBV7-6 and TRBJ2-7; 9 bases line up with TRBD1. Germline V gene lookup returns CDR1 SGHVS and CDR2 FNYEAQ. Trimming removed 4 bases from V and 2 bases from J; junction bases left unmatched: 3. This CDR3 is 14 amino acids long. The CDR3 spells CASSSDRGAYEQYF. CDR3 sequence (DNA): TGTGCCAGCAGCTCCGACAGGGGGGCCTACGAGCAGTACTTC.

The V and J genes are TRBV6-5 and TRBJ2-3; the D is unclear. Trimming left V 5 bases short and J 4 bases short, with 13 bases between. The CDR3 contains 14 residues. Looked up from germline, CDR1 is MNHEY and CDR2 is SVGAGI. The CDR3 is CASSMLQRADTQYF. The CDR3 DNA reads TGTGCCAGCAGTATGCTCCAAAGGGCAGATACGCAGTATTTT.

On this clone itself: Relative to the germline gene, one junction end is altered; a read error may explain this. The chain couples TRBV7-7 to TRBJ2-5, with 11 bases that match TRBD2. Per germline, CDR1 SSHAT and CDR2 FNYEAQ (reference sequence). This CDR3 is built from 17 residues. CDR3 region: CASSLTYSGGAQETQYF. The CDR3, as DNA: TGTGCTAGCAGCTTAACGTATAGCGGGGGGGCCCAAGAGACCCAGTACTTC.

V gene TRBV27 combines with J gene TRBJ1-2, with TRBD1 identical over 8 bases. V was pared by 8 bases and J by 0 bases, with 20 bases of the junction left unmatched. This CDR3 is 19 amino acids long. Germline lookup yields CDR1 MNHEY and CDR2 SMNVEV (reference sequence). CDR3 region: CASRAHYGTGNQANYGYTF. The CDR3 nucleotides are TGTGCCAGCCGAGCCCATTATGGGACAGGCAATCAAGCTAACTATGGCTACACCTTC.

The V and J genes are TRBV5-4 and TRBJ2-7; tentative D call: TRBD1 (6 bases). Germline V gene data show CDR1 as SGHNT and CDR2 as YYREEE (reference sequence). This CDR3 contains 12 residues. The V gene lost 3 bases and the J gene lost 5 bases, with 9 bases spanning the gap. CDR3 coding DNA: TGTGCCAGCAGCTACGGACAGAACGAGCAGTACTTC. It specifies CASSYGQNEQYF.

The J gene is TRBJ1-3, the V gene TRBV2; no reliable D call. The germline gives CDR1 SNHLY, CDR2 FYNNEI. This CDR3 has 16 amino acids. Trimming stripped 4 bases from V and 0 bases from J, with 13 bases between. CDR3 sequence reads: CASSGFDGSSGNTIYF. The CDR3 nucleotides are TGTGCCAGCAGTGGTTTCGACGGTAGCTCTGGAAACACCATATATTTT. The complete variable domain, with remaining parts taken from reference TRBV2 and TRBJ1-3, reads EPEVTQTPSHQVTQMGQEVILRCVPISNHLYFYWYRQILGQKVEFLVSFYNNEISEKSEIFDDQFSVERPDGSNFTLKIRSTKLEDSAMYFCASSGFDGSSGNTIYFGEGSWLTVV.

The chain employs TRBV6-1 and TRBJ1-5; D uncertain. CDR3 length: 16 amino acids. Trimming removed 3 bases at V and 1 base at J, with 13 bases between. Germline CDR1 MNHNS, CDR2 SASEGT. In DNA form, the CDR3 reads TGTGCCAGCAGTGATGGCGTTTGGGGAAGCAATCAGCCCCAGCATTTT. This sequence encodes CASSDGVWGSNQPQHF.

The rearrangement links TRBV6-6 to TRBJ1-1; D gene uncertain. The CDR3 consists of 10 residues. Germline V gives CDR1 MNHNY, CDR2 SVGAGI (reference sequence). CDR3 sequence: CEGENTEAFF. As DNA, the CDR3 is TGTGAAGGAGAGAACACTGAAGCTTTCTTT.

The chain links TRBV9 to TRBJ2-1, with TRBD2 identical over 14 bases. This CDR3 is built from 18 residues. The J segment lost 6 bases and the V segment lost 3 bases, leaving 11 bases of the junction unmatched. Germline CDR1 reads SGDLS; CDR2 reads YYNGEE. CDR3 protein: CASSGLAGGPKGSNEQFF. CDR3 nucleotides: TGTGCCAGCAGCGGACTAGCGGGAGGGCCTAAGGGTAGCAATGAGCAGTTCTTC.

V and J are TRBV29-1 and TRBJ2-7, with D possibly TRBD1 on 6 matching bases. Trimming removed 2 bases from V and 6 bases from J, with 11 bases in between. CDR3 size: 12 residues. Germline assignment: CDR1 SQVTM and CDR2 ANQGSEA. In DNA, the CDR3 is TGCAGCGTTGAATTGGGGGCCGGCGAGCAGTACTTC. This sequence encodes CSVELGAGEQYF.

The CDR3 nucleotides are TGTGCCAGCAGCTCGGACAGGGGGCTGACCCTCCACTTT. It codes for CASSSDRGLTLHF. The chain employs TRBV5-4 and TRBJ1-6; 11 positions match TRBD1. This CDR3 spans 13 amino acids. Germline V gene sequence: CDR1 SGHNT, CDR2 YYREEE (reference sequence). Losses at the gene ends were 3 bases for V and 14 bases for J; bases not matched to a gene: 4.

CDR3 region: CASSSPGTSGRAKYEQYF. The DNA for the CDR3 is TGTGCCAGCAGCTCCCCTGGGACTAGCGGGAGGGCGAAGTACGAGCAGTACTTC. The J gene is TRBJ2-7, the V gene TRBV7-2, with 16 positions matching TRBD2. Unmatched junction bases numbered 10, after V lost 4 bases and J lost 4 bases. This CDR3 contains 18 residues. The germline gives CDR1 SGHTA, CDR2 FQGNSA.

The chain couples TRBV27 to TRBJ2-7; 7 bases fit TRBD2. CDR1 is MNHEY and CDR2 is SMNVEV in the germline V gene (reference sequence). Unmatched junction bases numbered 7, after V lost 8 bases and J lost 3 bases. The CDR3 is 13 residues long. CDR3 protein: CASSVSGGYEQYF. CDR3 sequence (DNA): TGTGCCAGCTCCGTCTCGGGGGGCTACGAGCAGTACTTC.

This clone was counted once. This chain connects TRBV28 to TRBJ1-4; perhaps TRBD1 as D (5 bases). The CDR3 is 12 amino acids. Trimming removed 5 bases at V and 12 bases at J, with 13 bases between. The germline CDR1 and CDR2 sequences are MDHEN and SYDVKM. CDR3 bases: TGTGCCAGCAGTCCCCCAGGGAGGGAACTGTTTTTT. Protein sequence: CASSPPGRELFF.

The chain is built from TRBV15 and TRBJ2-1, with D tentatively TRBD2 (5 bases). Germline CDR1 reads LNHNV; CDR2 reads YYDKDF (reference sequence). The V end lost 0 bases, the J end lost 4 bases, and 16 bases lay between the germline ends. The CDR3 contains 17 residues. CDR3 in amino acids: CATSRDDWRAGYNEQFF. CDR3 bases: TGTGCCACCAGCAGAGATGACTGGCGGGCTGGGTACAATGAGCAGTTCTTC.

This chain's CDR3 is CASSETGLWMDGYTF. CDR3 sequence (DNA): TGTGCCAGCAGTGAAACAGGGTTATGGATGGATGGCTACACCTTC. The chain links TRBV28 to TRBJ1-2, with a possible D match to TRBD1 (6 bases). This CDR3 comprises 15 residues. Between the trimmed V and J ends, which lost 5 bases and 6 bases, there was a span of 19 bases. Germline CDR1 MDHEN, CDR2 SYDVKM.

The chain joins TRBV27 to TRBJ2-7; D is ambiguous. The germline V gene has CDR1 MNHEY and CDR2 SMNVEV (reference sequence). The CDR3 length is 13 residues. Deletions cut 1 base from V and 2 bases from J, with 6 bases between. This chain's CDR3 is CASSLWATYEQYF. Here the CDR3 DNA reads TGTGCCAGCAGTTTATGGGCTACCTACGAGCAGTACTTC.

This clone was picked up one time. V usage is TRBV4-2 and J usage is TRBJ2-7; 7 bases are a match to TRBD1. The V segment lost 6 bases and the J segment 0 bases; nucleotides outside the gene matches: 2. This CDR3 spans 13 amino acids. Germline V gene data show CDR1 as LGHNA and CDR2 as YNFKEQ. CDR3: CASRGTDSYEQYF. The CDR3 nucleotides are TGTGCCAGCAGAGGGACAGACTCCTACGAGCAGTACTTC.

The chain recombines TRBV7-2 with TRBJ2-2; D perhaps matches TRBD2 (6 bases). Germline V lookup: CDR1 SGHTA, CDR2 FQGNSA. This CDR3 spans 15 amino acids. The V and J ends lost 1 base and 3 bases respectively, with 9 bases between them. The CDR3 reads CASSLESGDTGELFF. CDR3 sequence (DNA): TGTGCCAGCAGCTTAGAATCGGGGGACACCGGGGAGCTGTTTTTT.

The V and J genes are TRBV30 and TRBJ2-3, with D tentatively TRBD2 (5 bases). This CDR3 comprises 17 residues. The germline V and J ends were trimmed by 0 bases and 10 bases, with 26 bases remaining between them. Germline CDR1 and CDR2: GTSNPN and SVGIG (reference sequence). The CDR3 loop reads CAWSVCFGRADPCAQYF. The CDR3 coding sequence is TGTGCCTGGAGTGTATGTTTTGGGCGGGCGGACCCCTGTGCGCAGTATTTT.